The entry below gives a single T cell receptor beta chain sequence along with its context. Its antigen is unknown. As for treatment: about 20 received Ad26.COV2.S at low or high dose, single or two shots; 5 received placebo; per-sample allocation not given. Specimens were obtained on day 63 following the first vaccine or placebo injection. The CDR3 sequence is 12 residues long. V shed 6 bases and J shed 3 bases, with 7 bases lying between them. Generated by immunoSEQ multiplex PCR, the TCRdb table keeps only in-frame clones and is missing some. This repertoire shows about 420,000 clones, roughly 90% found once; its top ten account for less than 4%. The sample originates from a study of Ad26.COV2.S vaccination and SARS-CoV-2 variants. Study at large: Dosing was one shot or two shots 56 days apart.

Study outcomes and limitations: Placebo recipients and vaccine recipients were similar in non-spike TCR breadth. Analyses of TCR breadth and depth may have underestimated total T cell responses.

This TCR derives from a person between 18 and 60 years old who received the Ad26.COV2.S COVID-19 vaccine or a placebo. The chain employs TRBV12-3 or TRBV12-4 and TRBJ2-3; no clear D gene. This specimen was peripheral blood, taken in a trial of Ad26.COV2.S vaccine versus placebo. The CDR3 DNA is TGTGCCAGCAGCGCTTCGACAGATACGCAGTATTTT. Its protein product is CASSASTDTQYF.